The entry below describes one TCR beta chain. The method was immunoSEQ multiplex PCR; TCRdb's version includes in-frame clones alone and lacks a portion of them. Here the sample spans a few million clones, 85% to 95% being singletons. These data are taken from a study of shared clonotypes between healthy human individuals. The length of the CDR3 is 16 residues. Looked up from germline, CDR1 is LNHDA and CDR2 is SQIVND (reference sequence). V dropped 6 bases and J dropped 6; count of bases not matched to a gene: 14. The rearrangement joins TRBV19 to TRBJ1-3, with 7 bases aligning to TRBD1. Source material: naive CD4+ T cells from PBMCs. Subset specified: CD45RA+ positively selected. The sequence was obtained from a man aged 18 to 29 in good health. Some clones in this sample may be carry-over from other donors' samples. The DNA of the CDR3 is TGTGCCAGTAGCAGCAAGGGACAGTTCCTCGCAAACACCATATATTTT. Translation: CASSSKGQFLANTIYF.